This T cell receptor (beta chain) was retrieved from a study of cytomegalovirus exposure and HLA in healthy donors. Study results and limitations: A subsequent analysis found that TCR clusters from the first cohort also tended to co-occur in the approximately 130 validation repertoires, with approximately 95% of cluster scores above 0.

The repertoire was sequenced with immunoSEQ multiplex PCR; TCRdb's copy has only in-frame clones and lacks some. The table includes hundreds of thousands of clones, just under 90% detected once. As concerns this clone: Its antigen remains unidentified.

A roughly 130-subject validation cohort, separate from the roughly 700-subject first cohort, supplied the donors. CDR1 is SGHRS and CDR2 is YFSETQ in the germline V gene. The CDR3 extends over 14 amino acids. The germline V and J ends were trimmed by 4 bases and 3 bases, with 13 bases remaining between them. Sequencing input: PBMCs. The TCR was taken from a man aged 18 to 35 in good health and CMV-seronegative. The J gene is TRBJ1-1, the V gene TRBV5-1; D is ambiguous. The CDR3 nucleotides read TGCGCCAGCAGCCGACTAGGGCAGGACACTGAAGCTTTCTTT. It yields the protein CASSRLGQDTEAFF.